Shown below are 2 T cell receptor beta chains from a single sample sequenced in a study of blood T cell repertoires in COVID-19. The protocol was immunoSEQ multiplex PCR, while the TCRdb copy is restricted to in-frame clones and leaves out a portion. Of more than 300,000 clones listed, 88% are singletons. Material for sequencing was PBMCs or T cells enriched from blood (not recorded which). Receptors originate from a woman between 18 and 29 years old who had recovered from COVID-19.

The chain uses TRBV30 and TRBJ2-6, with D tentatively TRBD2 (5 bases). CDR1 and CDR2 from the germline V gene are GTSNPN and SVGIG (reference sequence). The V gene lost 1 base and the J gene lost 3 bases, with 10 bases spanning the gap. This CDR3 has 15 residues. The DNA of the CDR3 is TGTGCCTGGAGTGCCGGGATATTTGGGGCCAACGTCCTGACTTTC. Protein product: CAWSAGIFGANVLTF.

The CDR3, as DNA: TGTGCCAGTGGAGGTGGGGTTAAGCAAGAGACCCAGTACTTC. Translation gives CASGGGVKQETQYF. This rearrangement joins TRBV19 to TRBJ2-5; weak D call: TRBD2 (5 bases). The germline V gene encodes CDR1 LNHDA and CDR2 SQIVND (reference sequence). The CDR3 is 14 residues long. Trimming removed 8 bases from V and 2 bases from J, with 15 bases in between.